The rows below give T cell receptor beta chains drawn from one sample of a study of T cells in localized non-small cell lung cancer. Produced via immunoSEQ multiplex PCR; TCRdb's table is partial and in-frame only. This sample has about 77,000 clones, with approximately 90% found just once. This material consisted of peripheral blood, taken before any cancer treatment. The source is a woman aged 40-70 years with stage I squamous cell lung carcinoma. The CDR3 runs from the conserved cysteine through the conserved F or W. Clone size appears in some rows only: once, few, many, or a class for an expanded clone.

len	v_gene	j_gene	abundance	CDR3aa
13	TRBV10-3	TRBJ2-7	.	CAISVEPSYEQYF
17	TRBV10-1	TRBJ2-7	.	CASRLATSESVFHEQYF
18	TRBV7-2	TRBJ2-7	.	CASSLARSAGTGVYEQYF
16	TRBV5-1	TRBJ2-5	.	CASSLATGGYQETQYF
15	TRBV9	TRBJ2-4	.	CASSPFRGSKNIQYF
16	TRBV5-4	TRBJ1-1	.	CASSLIGAGGDTEAFF
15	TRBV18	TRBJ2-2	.	CASSRTTGNTGELFF
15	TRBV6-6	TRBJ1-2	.	CASSLELTTNYGYTF
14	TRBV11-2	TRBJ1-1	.	CASSPATRRAWAFF
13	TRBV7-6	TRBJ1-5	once	CASSRDRGQPQHF
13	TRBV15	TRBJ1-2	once	CATSRDGSYGYTF
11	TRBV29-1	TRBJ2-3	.	CSVQGYLSQYF
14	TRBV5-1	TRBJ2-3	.	CASSLSGVIDTQYF
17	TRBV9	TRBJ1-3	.	CASSLIPDRPSGNTIYF
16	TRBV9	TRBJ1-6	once	CASSLSMGQGDSPLHF
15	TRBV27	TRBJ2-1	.	CASSPPDRLYNEQFF
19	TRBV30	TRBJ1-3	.	CAWSFFPPWGASSGNTIYF
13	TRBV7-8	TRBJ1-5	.	CASSQGAHQPQHF
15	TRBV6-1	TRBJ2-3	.	CASSSRRISTDTQYF
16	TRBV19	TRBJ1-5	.	CASSTTGGTANQPQHF
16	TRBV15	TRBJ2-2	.	CATSRDIAGSTGELFF
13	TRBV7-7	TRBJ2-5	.	CASSLELIETQYF
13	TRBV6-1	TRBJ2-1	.	CASSEAIINEQFF
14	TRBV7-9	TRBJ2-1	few	CASSRDRASNEQFF
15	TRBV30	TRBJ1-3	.	CAWSVRTASGNTIYF
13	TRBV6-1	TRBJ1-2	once	CASSETGGKGYTF
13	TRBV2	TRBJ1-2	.	CASSDVTDYGYTF
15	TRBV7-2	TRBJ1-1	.	CASSARSRGQTEAFF
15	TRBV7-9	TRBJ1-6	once	CASSLGGGSNSPLHF
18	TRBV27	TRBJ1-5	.	CASSQLTHSGYSNQPQHF
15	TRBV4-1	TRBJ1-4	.	CASSRQGTENEKLFF
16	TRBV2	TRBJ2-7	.	CASSEEVPGPLFEQYF
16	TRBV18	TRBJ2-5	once	CASSPNTWGRGETQYF
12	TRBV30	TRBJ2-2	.	CAWTQGNGELFF
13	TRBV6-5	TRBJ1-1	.	CASTRQVNTEAFF
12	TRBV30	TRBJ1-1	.	CAWSGTYTEAFF
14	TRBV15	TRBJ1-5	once	CATSRDLKGQPQHF
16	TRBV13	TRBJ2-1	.	CASSLLGTSGIYEQFF
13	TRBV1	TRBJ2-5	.	CTSSPFHQETQYF
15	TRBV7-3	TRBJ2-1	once	CASTLSGTGGDEQFF
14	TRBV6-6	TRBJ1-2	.	CASSYSVTGDGYTF
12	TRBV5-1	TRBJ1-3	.	CASSRDPNTIYF
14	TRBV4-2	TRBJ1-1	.	CASSQAGLVTEAFF